One sample yielded the 29 T cell receptor beta chains listed below, sequenced in a study of shared clonotypes between healthy human individuals. The data were produced by immunoSEQ multiplex PCR, yet TCRdb's version contains in-frame clones alone and is incomplete. Counted here are 600,000 to 750,000 clones, roughly 72% occurring once; the ten biggest clones make up approximately 2%. The sequenced sample consisted of memory CD4+ T cells sorted from blood. Subset reported: CD45RA-negative fraction. Every receptor here comes from a woman aged 25 to 39 in good health.

This clone was seen more than once but under ten times. The chain has TRBV27 and TRBJ2-3, with 7 bases identical to TRBD1. Looked up from germline, CDR1 is MNHEY and CDR2 is SMNVEV (reference sequence). With 3 bases clipped from V and 5 bases from J, the junction kept 5 bases outside the gene matches. This CDR3 has 14 amino acids. The DNA of the CDR3 is TGTGCCAGCAGTTTCGACAGGGTGAGAGATACGCAGTATTTT. Its protein is CASSFDRVRDTQYF.

The rearrangement joins TRBV5-1 to TRBJ1-1; 11 bases align to TRBD1. V was pared by 4 bases and J by 10 bases, with 9 bases of the junction left unmatched. The CDR3 contains 14 residues. Per germline, CDR1 SGHRS and CDR2 YFSETQ. Here the CDR3 reads CASSAGQGASGAFF. The CDR3 DNA is TGCGCCAGCAGCGCTGGACAGGGGGCGTCCGGAGCTTTCTTT.

As regards this clone: The sample has other DNA sequences that encode this CDR3 too. The rearrangement uses TRBV11-3 and TRBJ2-7, with D uncertain. Trimming removed 2 bases at V and 3 bases at J, with 8 bases between. The CDR3 sequence is 13 residues long. Germline V gene sequence: CDR1 SGHNT, CDR2 YENEEA. CDR3 DNA sequence: TGTGCCAGCAGCTTACGAGACAACTACGAGCAGTACTTC. It codes for CASSLRDNYEQYF.

The chain recombines TRBV19 with TRBJ2-2, with 13 bases matching TRBD2. CDR1 LNHDA and CDR2 SQIVND come from the germline V gene (reference sequence). The CDR3 loop spans 19 amino acids. The junction had 6 bases not matched to a gene; V was cut back by 0 bases and J by 2 bases. CDR3 DNA sequence: TGTGCCAGTAGTATAGAATTTGCGGGACTAGCGGGAAACACCGGGGAGCTGTTTTTT. Protein: CASSIEFAGLAGNTGELFF. Full variable domain (missing parts from reference TRBV19 and TRBJ2-2): DGGITQSPKYLFRKEGQNVTLSCEQNLNHDAMYWYRQDPGQGLRLIYYSQIVNDFQKGDIAEGYSVSREKKESFPLTVTSAQKNPTAFYLCASSIEFAGLAGNTGELFFGEGSRLTVL.

This clone was counted only a few times. The genes are TRBV28 and TRBJ1-2, with 8 positions matching TRBD1. Germline CDR1 MDHEN, CDR2 SYDVKM. The CDR3 consists of 15 residues. V was clipped by 5 bases and J by 8 bases; unmatched bases: 13. The DNA of the CDR3 is TGTGCCAGCAGTGTCCTCCTTGAGACAGGGGACGGCTACACCTTC. Translating gives CASSVLLETGDGYTF.

This clone has just one count. This CDR3 is also generated by other DNA sequences in the sample. CDR3 residues: CASRATGNQPQHF. The CDR3 region has the DNA TGTGCCAGCAGGGCTACAGGGAATCAGCCCCAGCATTTT. The chain is built from TRBV2 and TRBJ1-5; D might be TRBD1 (6 bases). Between the trimmed V and J ends, which lost 6 bases and 4 bases, there was a span of 10 bases. From germline, CDR1 is SNHLY and CDR2 FYNNEI. CDR3 length: 13 amino acids.

The CDR3 here is CASSFGGADTQYF. In DNA form, the CDR3 reads TGCGCCAGCAGCTTTGGGGGCGCAGATACGCAGTATTTT. The rearrangement uses TRBV5-1 and TRBJ2-3, with a possible D match to TRBD1 (6 bases). V lost 2 bases, J lost 4 bases, and 8 bases lay in between. The germline V gene has CDR1 SGHRS and CDR2 YFSETQ. CDR3 length equals 13 residues.

This clone was counted a few times. The V gene is TRBV5-6, the J gene TRBJ2-1; possibly TRBD2 for D (6 bases). The V gene lost 4 bases and the J gene lost 2 bases, with 19 bases spanning the gap. The CDR3 loop spans 17 amino acids. Per the germline V gene, CDR1 is SGHDT and CDR2 is YYEEEE. The CDR3, as DNA: TGTGCCAGCAGCCGAAGGCCGGCGGGGAGAACCTACAATGAGCAGTTCTTC. It encodes CASSRRPAGRTYNEQFF.

V usage is TRBV28 and J usage is TRBJ2-1, with a possible D match to TRBD2 (5 bases). This CDR3 is 14 amino acids long. Trimming pared 3 bases from V and 7 bases from J, leaving 13 bases between. Germline CDR1 MDHEN, CDR2 SYDVKM. The CDR3 DNA reads as TGTGCCAGCAGTTTGAGAGAGGGTTGGAATGAGCAGTTCTTC. Translation: CASSLREGWNEQFF.

A few counts support this clone. The chain has TRBV2 and TRBJ1-2; D might be TRBD1 (5 bases). CDR3 length equals 13 residues. Looked up from germline, CDR1 is SNHLY and CDR2 is FYNNEI. The V end lost 2 bases, the J end lost 6 bases, and 10 bases lay between the germline ends. CDR3 coding DNA: TGTGCCAGCAGTGAACGGGGGAGGGATGGCTACACCTTC. As protein: CASSERGRDGYTF. Looking up the rest from reference TRBV2 and TRBJ1-2 gives the full variable domain: EPEVTQTPSHQVTQMGQEVILRCVPISNHLYFYWYRQILGQKVEFLVSFYNNEISEKSEIFDDQFSVERPDGSNFTLKIRSTKLEDSAMYFCASSERGRDGYTFGSGTRLTVV.

V is TRBV5-1 and J is TRBJ1-3; D gene uncertain. Germline V gene data show CDR1 as SGHRS and CDR2 as YFSETQ. There are 16 residues in the CDR3. V lost 3 bases and J lost 4, with 17 bases in between. The CDR3 sequence is CASSSVPTAVGNTIYF. The CDR3 coding sequence is TGCGCCAGCAGCTCTGTCCCTACAGCGGTGGGAAACACCATATATTTT. Variable domain in full (rest from reference TRBV5-1 and TRBJ1-3): KAGVTQTPRYLIKTRGQQVTLSCSPISGHRSVSWYQQTPGQGLQFLFEYFSETQRNKGNFPGRFSGRQFSNSRSEMNVSTLELGDSALYLCASSSVPTAVGNTIYFGEGSWLTVV.

V is TRBV4-2 and J is TRBJ2-7, with D possibly being TRBD1 (5 bases). This CDR3 is 14 amino acids long. Between the trimmed V and J ends, which lost 4 bases and 6 bases, there was a span of 16 bases. Germline V lookup: CDR1 LGHNA, CDR2 YNFKEQ. The CDR3 sequence is CASSPRSTVSEQYF. The DNA of the CDR3 is TGTGCCAGCAGCCCCAGATCGACAGTATCCGAGCAGTACTTC.

The V and J genes are TRBV10-2 and TRBJ1-1; 7 positions match TRBD1. The CDR3 contains 13 residues. Germline trimming cut 6 bases from V and 3 bases from J; bases unmatched to any gene: 4. In germline, CDR1 is WSHSY, CDR2 SAAADI. The CDR3 bases are TGCGCCAGCAGAACCAGGGGGGACACTGAAGCTTTCTTT. Residues: CASRTRGDTEAFF.

The chain combines TRBV19 with TRBJ2-5; no clear D. The germline CDR1 and CDR2 sequences are LNHDA and SQIVND (reference sequence). This CDR3 contains 16 residues. Trimming took 4 bases from V and 1 from J, leaving 16 bases between them. CDR3 sequence reads: CASSNRPGYPQETQYF. The DNA for the CDR3 is TGTGCCAGTAGTAATCGGCCCGGCTACCCCCAAGAGACCCAGTACTTC.

V usage is TRBV2 and J usage is TRBJ2-1; TRBD1 aligns across 11 bases. The CDR3 covers 12 residues. J gave up 14 bases and V 6 bases, and 6 bases lay outside the gene matches. Per the germline V gene, CDR1 is SNHLY and CDR2 is FYNNEI. The CDR3 DNA sequence: TGTGCCAGCAGGACCGGACAGGGGGCGAAGTTCTTC. This codes for CASRTGQGAKFF.

The rearrangement joins TRBV11-2 to TRBJ1-4; D remains ambiguous. The CDR3 spans 14 residues. Germline lookup yields CDR1 SGHAT and CDR2 FQNNGV. Trimming stripped 5 bases from V and 8 bases from J, with 15 bases between. The CDR3 nucleotides read TGTGCCAGCAGCGACACCGCGGGCGGGGAAAAACTGTTTTTT. Translated, it gives CASSDTAGGEKLFF.

The chain links TRBV21-1 to TRBJ2-3; no check of the table's D call, TRBD1, against the DNA was made. TRBV21-1 is listed as a pseudogene. The CDR3 contains 16 residues. In DNA form, the CDR3 reads TGTGCCAGCAGCCGCGAAGAGACAGGGTACACAGATACGCAGTATTTT. The encoded protein is CASSREETGYTDTQYF.

The chain combines TRBV11-3 with TRBJ2-2, with 8 bases matching TRBD1. The CDR3 runs to 18 residues. CDR1 is SGHNT and CDR2 is YENEEA in the germline V gene. Trimming at V came to 5 bases and at J to 2 bases, leaving 13 bases not matched to a gene. The chain's CDR3 is CASSPGTGNNQNTGELFF. The CDR3 DNA is TGTGCCAGCAGCCCCGGGACAGGAAACAACCAAAACACCGGGGAGCTGTTTTTT.

This chain links TRBV30 with TRBJ2-5, with TRBD1 as a possible D gene (6 bases). The CDR3 is 12 amino acids. V was trimmed by 1 base and J by 5 bases, leaving 8 bases between them. The germline V gene has CDR1 GTSNPN and CDR2 SVGIG (reference sequence). The CDR3 DNA reads as TGTGCCTGGAGTGCCACAGGGGAGACCCAGTACTTC. This gives the protein CAWSATGETQYF. Filled out from reference TRBV30 and TRBJ2-5, the complete variable domain reads SQTIHQWPATLVQPVGSPLSLECTVEGTSNPNLYWYRQAAGRGLQLLFYSVGIGQISSEVPQNLSASRPQDRQFILSSKKLLLSDSGFYLCAWSATGETQYFGPGTRLLVL.

The rearrangement uses TRBV28 and TRBJ2-3, with D perhaps TRBD1 or TRBD2 (5 bases each). The CDR3 totals 15 residues. Looked up from germline, CDR1 is MDHEN and CDR2 is SYDVKM. The V end was cut by 7 bases, the J end by 0 bases, with 14 bases between. The CDR3 loop is CASTTGARSTDTQYF. CDR3 nucleotides: TGTGCCAGCACAACCGGGGCCAGAAGCACAGATACGCAGTATTTT.

The chain carries TRBV18 and TRBJ1-2; 8 nucleotides line up with TRBD1. The V and J ends lost 3 bases and 8 bases, in that order; junction bases with no gene match: 11. Germline values: CDR1 KGHSH, CDR2 LQKENI. The CDR3 has 15 amino acids. The CDR3 loop is CASSPKTGEKDGYTF. For the CDR3, the DNA is TGTGCCAGCTCACCGAAGACAGGGGAAAAAGACGGCTACACCTTC. The variable domain in full, with the rest retrieved from reference TRBV18 and TRBJ1-2, is NAGVMQNPRHLVRRRGQEARLRCSPMKGHSHVYWYRQLPEEGLKFMVYLQKENIIDESGMPKERFSAEFPKEGPSILRIQQVVRGDSAAYFCASSPKTGEKDGYTFGSGTRLTVV.

The CDR3 coding sequence is TGTGCCAGCAGCTCGTGGGCGGGCGGAGATACGCAGTATTTT. Translated: CASSSWAGGDTQYF. The chain links TRBV11-2 to TRBJ2-3, with D maybe TRBD2 (5 bases). The V and J ends lost 4 bases and 5 bases respectively, with 13 bases between them. Germline V CDR1 and CDR2: SGHAT, FQNNGV. There are 14 residues in the CDR3.

V usage is TRBV10-3 and J usage is TRBJ2-7, with D possibly being TRBD1 (6 bases). The CDR3 totals 13 residues. V was cut by 2 bases and J by 4 bases, with 9 bases left in between. CDR1 ENHRY and CDR2 SYGVKD come from the germline V gene. DNA of the CDR3: TGTGCCATCAGTGAGCAGGGGATTTACGAGCAGTACTTC. This gives the protein CAISEQGIYEQYF.

The chain carries TRBV7-2 and TRBJ2-5; D perhaps matches TRBD2 (5 bases). The J call may not be correct, given that the DNA end is closer to TRBJ2-7. The CDR3 is made up of 13 amino acids. In germline, CDR1 is SGHTA, CDR2 FQGNSA. CDR3 nucleotides: TGTGCCAGCAGCTCCTACCTAGCACCCGAGCAGTACTTC. Translating it yields CASSSYLAPEQYF.

V gene TRBV18 combines with J gene TRBJ1-4; D unresolved. V gave up 5 bases and J gave up 8 bases, with 12 bases separating them. Germline assignment: CDR1 KGHSH and CDR2 LQKENI. This CDR3 comprises 13 residues. The CDR3, as DNA: TGTGCCAGCTCATCCCCACCATTAGAAAAACTGTTTTTT. Residues: CASSSPPLEKLFF.

This clone was counted ten times or more. This sample includes further DNA sequences coding for the same CDR3. The chain employs TRBV5-4 and TRBJ2-7; TRBD2 aligns across 10 bases. The J segment lost 3 bases and the V segment lost 0 bases, leaving 6 bases of the junction unmatched. Germline V gene sequence: CDR1 SGHNT, CDR2 YYREEE (reference sequence). The CDR3 spans 16 residues. Here the CDR3 reads CASSLGLAGDLYEQYF. The CDR3, as DNA: TGTGCCAGCAGCTTGGGACTAGCGGGTGATCTCTACGAGCAGTACTTC.

This clone was recorded a few times. This chain connects TRBV6-5 to TRBJ1-2, with D possibly being TRBD1 (5 bases). Per the germline V gene, CDR1 is MNHEY and CDR2 is SVGAGI. The CDR3 is made up of 14 amino acids. Trimming left V 6 bases short and J 7 bases short, with 18 bases between. The CDR3 loop is CASSPRDPGAGYTF. The CDR3 DNA follows: TGTGCCAGCAGCCCACGGGACCCGGGCGCTGGCTACACCTTC.

The chain employs TRBV28 and TRBJ1-5; D not certain. The CDR3 has 13 residues. V gave up 10 bases and J gave up 4 bases, with 14 bases separating them. The germline V gene has CDR1 MDHEN and CDR2 SYDVKM. CDR3 sequence (DNA): TGTGCCATCATGTACGGGTTAAATCAGCCCCAGCATTTT. It encodes CAIMYGLNQPQHF.

The V gene is TRBV28, the J gene TRBJ2-7; the D gene could be TRBD1 or TRBD2 (5 bases each). Trimming shortened V by 7 bases and J by 6 bases, and 13 bases separated the two germline ends. The CDR3 consists of 12 residues. Germline-derived CDR1 and CDR2 are MDHEN and SYDVKM. The CDR3 bases are TGTGCCAGCAAGTCCTCGGGGCGCGAGCAGTACTTC. Translated: CASKSSGREQYF. The complete variable domain, with remaining parts taken from reference TRBV28 and TRBJ2-7, reads DVKVTQSSRYLVKRTGEKVFLECVQDMDHENMFWYRQDPGLGLRLIYFSYDVKMKEKGDIPEGYSVSREKKERFSLILESASTNQTSMYLCASKSSGREQYFGPGTRLTVT.